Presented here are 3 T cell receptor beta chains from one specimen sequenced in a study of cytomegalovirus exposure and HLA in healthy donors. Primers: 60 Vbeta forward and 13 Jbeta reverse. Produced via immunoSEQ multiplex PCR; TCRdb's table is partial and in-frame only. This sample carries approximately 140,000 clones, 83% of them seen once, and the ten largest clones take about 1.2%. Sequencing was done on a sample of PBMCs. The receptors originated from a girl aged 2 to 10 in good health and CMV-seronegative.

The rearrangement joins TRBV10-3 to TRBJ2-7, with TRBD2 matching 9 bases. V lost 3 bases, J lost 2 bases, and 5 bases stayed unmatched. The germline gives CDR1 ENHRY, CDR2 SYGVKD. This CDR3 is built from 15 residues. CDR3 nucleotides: TGTGCCATCAGTGACTTCCAGCGGGGGGCCTACGAGCAGTACTTC. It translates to CAISDFQRGAYEQYF.

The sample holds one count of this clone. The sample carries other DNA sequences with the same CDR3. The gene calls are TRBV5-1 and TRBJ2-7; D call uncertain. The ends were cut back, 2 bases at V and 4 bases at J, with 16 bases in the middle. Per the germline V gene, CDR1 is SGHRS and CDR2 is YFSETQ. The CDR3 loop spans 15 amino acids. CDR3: CASSLHQVPSYEQYF. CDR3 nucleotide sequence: TGCGCCAGCAGCTTACACCAGGTCCCCTCTTACGAGCAGTACTTC.

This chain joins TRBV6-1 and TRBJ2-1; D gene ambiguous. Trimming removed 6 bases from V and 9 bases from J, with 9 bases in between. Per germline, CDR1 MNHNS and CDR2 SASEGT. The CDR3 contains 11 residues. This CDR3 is CASRPTFEQFF. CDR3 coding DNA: TGTGCCAGCAGACCTACCTTTGAGCAGTTCTTC.